Below are 20 T cell receptor beta chains sequenced from a single sample in a study of T cell responses to AZD1222 COVID-19 vaccine. Profiled with immunoSEQ multiplex PCR; TCRdb holds only in-frame clones, not every one. This sample has 130,000 to 150,000 clones; 80% to 90% occur once, and the top ten carry approximately 5.7%. The specimen comprised peripheral blood, sampled on day 0 of AZD1222 vaccination. The receptors were gathered from an adult in good health.

The V and J genes are TRBV4-3 and TRBJ1-6; D unresolved. Germline loops: CDR1 LGHNA, CDR2 YSLEER. V was trimmed by 1 base and J by 0 bases, leaving 4 bases between them. The CDR3 covers 15 residues. Here the CDR3 DNA reads TGCGCCAGCAGCCAAGGAGTCTCCTATAATTCACCCCTCCACTTT. Its translation: CASSQGVSYNSPLHF.

The CDR3 is CASSQEQWRGYTF. The CDR3 nucleotides are TGTGCCAGCAGCCAAGAACAGTGGCGAGGCTACACCTTC. The chain has TRBV14 and TRBJ1-2, with D unclear. Trimming pared 0 bases from V and 8 bases from J, leaving 10 bases between. This CDR3 has 13 amino acids. CDR1 SGHDN and CDR2 FVKESK come from the germline V gene.

The chain joins TRBV5-6 to TRBJ1-5, with 10 positions matching TRBD1. The CDR3 has 15 amino acids. Germline V lookup: CDR1 SGHDT, CDR2 YYEEEE. Germline trimming cut 0 bases from V and 5 bases from J; bases unmatched to any gene: 2. In nucleotides, the CDR3 is TGTGCCAGCAGCTTGGGACAGGGGGCTTATCAGCCCCAGCATTTT. This codes for CASSLGQGAYQPQHF.

The chain is built from TRBV28 and TRBJ1-5; 8 bases map to TRBD1. CDR1 and CDR2 from the germline V gene are MDHEN and SYDVKM. J was trimmed by 0 bases and V by 6 bases; bases with no gene match: 7. This CDR3 region has 16 residues. The CDR3 spells CASSARTGNSNQPQHF. Written as DNA, the CDR3 is TGTGCCAGCAGCGCCCGGACAGGGAATAGCAATCAGCCCCAGCATTTT.

The J gene is TRBJ1-1, the V gene TRBV27, with 10 bases lining up with TRBD1. The germline gives CDR1 MNHEY, CDR2 SMNVEV (reference sequence). The CDR3 length is 14 residues. With V trimmed by 5 bases and J by 4 bases, 4 bases remained unmatched. CDR3 DNA: TGTGCCAGCAGTCCCGGACAGGGGGGCACTGAAGCTTTCTTT. Its translation: CASSPGQGGTEAFF.

The rearrangement uses TRBV9 and TRBJ2-3; the D is unclear. This CDR3 is built from 14 residues. Per germline, CDR1 SGDLS and CDR2 YYNGEE. V gave up 2 bases and J gave up 0 bases, with 7 bases separating them. DNA for the CDR3: TGTGCCAGCAGCGTGACACCTAGCACAGATACGCAGTATTTT. It is translated as CASSVTPSTDTQYF.

The CDR3 loop is CASSSGLAVGRFF. In DNA form, the CDR3 reads TGCGCCAGCAGCTCAGGACTAGCGGTCGGTCGGTTCTTC. This chain links TRBV4-1 with TRBJ2-1; TRBD2 aligns across 10 bases. J was trimmed by 15 bases and V by 5 bases; bases with no gene match: 10. The CDR3 length is 13 residues. Germline values: CDR1 MGHRA, CDR2 YSYEKL.

V usage is TRBV7-2 and J usage is TRBJ2-1; 7 bases map to TRBD1. V dropped 5 bases and J dropped 5; count of bases not matched to a gene: 12. Germline V gene lookup returns CDR1 SGHTA and CDR2 FQGNSA. This CDR3 contains 16 residues. The CDR3: CASSPYYRGPNNEQFF. CDR3 nucleotide sequence: TGTGCCAGCAGCCCCTACTACAGGGGACCAAACAATGAGCAGTTCTTC.

The rearrangement uses TRBV28 and TRBJ1-2; D may be TRBD1 (6 bases). Germline CDR1 and CDR2: MDHEN and SYDVKM. The CDR3 is 15 amino acids. V lost 5 bases to trimming and J lost 8 bases, with 21 bases between them. CDR3: CASSPTRQAQGGYTF. Written as DNA, the CDR3 is TGTGCCAGCAGTCCTACCAGACAGGCTCAAGGGGGCTACACCTTC.

The chain uses TRBV9 and TRBJ1-6; TRBD1 might be the D (6 bases). From germline, CDR1 is SGDLS and CDR2 YYNGEE. V was pared by 3 bases and J by 7 bases, with 17 bases between. This CDR3 is 16 amino acids long. The CDR3 loop is CASSDSDRLPNSPLHF. The CDR3 nucleotides read TGTGCCAGCAGCGATAGTGACAGGTTGCCGAATTCACCCCTCCACTTT.

J is TRBJ1-6 and V is TRBV7-6; no reliable D call. The CDR3 runs to 14 residues. CDR1 and CDR2 from the germline V gene are SGHVS and FNYEAQ. V was trimmed by 1 base and J by 9 bases, leaving 10 bases between them. CDR3 residues: CASSLGGVGSPLHF. CDR3 sequence (DNA): TGTGCCAGCAGCTTAGGCGGGGTGGGTTCACCCCTCCACTTT.

This clone was found once. The chain links TRBV6-2 or TRBV6-3 to TRBJ1-2; no definite D call. The V and J ends lost 2 bases and 5 bases respectively, with 6 bases between them. The germline V gene has CDR1 MNHEY and CDR2 SVGEGT. The CDR3 contains 12 residues. The chain's CDR3 is CASSYLLYGYTF. DNA of the CDR3: TGTGCCAGCAGTTACCTCTTATATGGCTACACCTTC.

The rearrangement joins TRBV7-8 to TRBJ1-4; 10 nucleotides agree with TRBD1. Germline lookup yields CDR1 SGHVS and CDR2 FQNEAQ. This CDR3 contains 15 residues. V lost 2 bases to trimming and J lost 8 bases; unmatched junction nucleotides: 5. CDR3 in amino acids: CASSLWGTGAEKLFF. In nucleotides, the CDR3 is TGTGCCAGCAGCTTATGGGGGACAGGGGCCGAAAAACTGTTTTTT. Together with reference TRBV7-8 and TRBJ1-4, the CDR3 gives the full variable domain: GAGVSQSPRYKVAKRGQDVALRCDPISGHVSLFWYQQALGQGPEFLTYFQNEAQLDKSGLPSDRFFAERPEGSVSTLKIQRTQQEDSAVYLCASSLWGTGAEKLFFGSGTQLSVL.

The chain couples TRBV28 to TRBJ1-5, with 9 nucleotides matching TRBD1. V lost 6 bases, J lost 6 bases, and 6 bases stayed unmatched. The CDR3 has 14 residues. Germline values: CDR1 MDHEN, CDR2 SYDVKM. The DNA for the CDR3 is TGTGCCAGCAGATCACAGGGGGCAGGTCAGCCCCAGCATTTT. Translation: CASRSQGAGQPQHF.

The chain recombines TRBV9 with TRBJ1-5; no clear D gene. Trimming shortened V by 0 bases and J by 9 bases, and 13 bases separated the two germline ends. CDR1 and CDR2 (germline): SGDLS, YYNGEE. The CDR3 consists of 14 residues. CDR3 protein: CASSVDPQFRPQHF. In nucleotides, the CDR3 is TGTGCCAGCAGCGTAGACCCTCAGTTTCGGCCCCAGCATTTT.

This sequence joins TRBV27 and TRBJ1-2, with 7 bases identical to TRBD1. CDR3 length: 14 residues. Germline lookup yields CDR1 MNHEY and CDR2 SMNVEV (reference sequence). Trimming at V came to 2 bases and at J to 4 bases, leaving 4 bases not matched to a gene. CDR3 DNA: TGTGCCAGCAGTTTACAGGGGGGGTTCTATGGCTACACCTTC. Protein: CASSLQGGFYGYTF.

The chain couples TRBV24-1 to TRBJ2-1; TRBD1 is a possible D gene (6 bases). Germline-derived CDR1 and CDR2 are KGHDR and SFDVKD. V was cut by 12 bases and J by 5 bases, with 13 bases left in between. The CDR3 is 12 amino acids. The CDR3 DNA is TGTGCCGTCGGACAGAGGGACAATGAGCAGTTCTTC. Its protein product is CAVGQRDNEQFF.

The V call is TRBV3-1 (or the pseudogene TRBV3-2), the J call TRBJ2-7; TRBD2 matches at 11 bases. V shed 1 base, J shed 6 bases, and the junction held 11 bases outside the gene matches. Per germline, CDR1 LGHDT and CDR2 YNNKEL (reference sequence). This CDR3 contains 17 residues. CDR3 sequence (DNA): TGTGCCAGCAGCCAAGTTAGGCTAGCGGGAGGAAAAGGCGAGCAGTACTTC. As protein: CASSQVRLAGGKGEQYF.

This rearrangement joins TRBV2 to TRBJ1-1; D is unresolved. The CDR3 is 13 amino acids. From germline, CDR1 is SNHLY and CDR2 FYNNEI. Between the trimmed V and J ends, which lost 6 bases and 3 bases, there was a span of 11 bases. The CDR3 DNA is TGTGCCAGCAGCTTCCGGGCTGACACTGAAGCTTTCTTT. It specifies CASSFRADTEAFF.

This chain joins TRBV19 and TRBJ1-1; D gene unclear. Germline lookup yields CDR1 LNHDA and CDR2 SQIVND (reference sequence). V was clipped by 7 bases and J by 0 bases, with 12 bases between them. This CDR3 is built from 14 residues. The CDR3 sequence: CASTRATLNTEAFF. CDR3 nucleotides: TGTGCCAGTACCCGGGCCACCCTGAACACTGAAGCTTTCTTT. Supplemented by reference TRBV19 and TRBJ1-1, the full variable domain reads DGGITQSPKYLFRKEGQNVTLSCEQNLNHDAMYWYRQDPGQGLRLIYYSQIVNDFQKGDIAEGYSVSREKKESFPLTVTSAQKNPTAFYLCASTRATLNTEAFFGQGTRLTVV.